Listed below are T cell receptor beta chains from one sample, sequenced in a study of blood T cells in healthy people across ages. From the 5' RACE reads, TCRdb called clonotypes with MiXCR, one entry per CDR3 protein. The sample contains roughly 900,000 distinct CDR3 sequences, 25% to 35% of which appear only once. The specimen was blood. The receptor source for this set is a woman over 75 in good health. CDR3s include the opening cysteine and the closing phenylalanine or tryptophan. A D gene is named only where the DNA matches it firmly. Part of the rows lack a size; the others show once, few, many or a class for expanded clones.

TRBV12-3/TRBV12-4	NA	TRBJ1-5	TRBD1	CASRWTGNNQPQHF	TGTGCCAGCAGGTGGACAGGGAACAATCAGCCCCAGCATTTT
TRBV7-2	NA	TRBJ1-2	NA	CASSLMPEYGGHTF	TGTGCCAGCAGCTTAATGCCAGAGTATGGTGGCCACACCTTC
TRBV7-2	NA	TRBJ2-7	NA	CASSPDRTAYEQYF	TGTGCCAGCAGCCCGGACCGCACTGCCTACGAGCAGTACTTC
TRBV5-1	NA	TRBJ1-1	TRBD1	CASTTDRGLAEAFF	TGCGCCAGCACCACGGACAGGGGGCTCGCTGAAGCTTTCTTT
TRBV18	NA	TRBJ2-7	TRBD2	CASSPTTSGVSYEQYF	TGTGCCAGCTCACCGACGACTAGCGGCGTCTCCTACGAGCAGTACTTC
TRBV5-1	NA	TRBJ2-3	TRBD2	CASSKERGSTDTQYF	TGCGCCAGCAGCAAAGAGCGGGGTAGCACAGATACGCAGTATTTT
TRBV12-3/TRBV12-4	many	TRBJ2-5	TRBD2	CASSSGLAGIGTQYF	TGTGCCAGCAGTTCCGGACTAGCGGGGATAGGGACCCAGTACTTC
TRBV5-1	many	TRBJ1-2	NA	CASSRAGGADHGYTF	TGCGCCAGCAGCCGGGCGGGGGGCGCTGATCATGGCTACACCTTC
TRBV6-2/TRBV6-3	few	TRBJ1-5	TRBD1	CASSYPGTGKQPQHF	TGTGCCAGCAGTTATCCCGGGACAGGGAAGCAGCCCCAGCATTTT
TRBV3-1	many	TRBJ2-3	NA	CASSHPVTDTQYF	TGTGCCAGCAGCCACCCAGTCACAGATACGCAGTATTTT
TRBV20-1	NA	TRBJ2-3	TRBD2	CSAPGLAGGDTQYF	TGCAGTGCCCCGGGACTAGCGGGGGGAGATACGCAGTATTTT
TRBV5-1	NA	TRBJ2-7	NA	CASSPYSGSYEQYF	TGCGCCAGCAGCCCGTACAGCGGTTCCTACGAGCAGTACTTC
TRBV11-2	many	TRBJ2-7	NA	CASSLNSVHEQYF	TGTGCCAGCAGCTTGAACTCGGTCCACGAGCAGTACTTC
TRBV12-3/TRBV12-4	NA	TRBJ1-3	TRBD1	CASSLLRDRGNTIYF	TGTGCCAGCAGCCTTCTCCGGGACAGAGGAAACACCATATATTTT
TRBV28	NA	TRBJ1-2	NA	CASSGPGTANYGYTF	TGTGCCAGCAGTGGCCCGGGGACCGCTAACTATGGCTACACCTTC
TRBV20-1	few	TRBJ2-1	NA	CSARGAAGTYNEQFF	TGCAGTGCTAGAGGTGCTGCTGGCACCTACAATGAGCAGTTCTTC
TRBV5-1	NA	TRBJ1-2	TRBD1	CASSVGQGPNGYTF	TGCGCCAGCAGCGTTGGACAGGGGCCGAATGGCTACACCTTC
TRBV6-5	many	TRBJ2-7	TRBD1	CASSLHRGYEQYF	TGTGCCAGCAGTCTGCACAGGGGCTACGAGCAGTACTTC
TRBV6-6	NA	TRBJ1-1	NA	CASSYRERAFF	TGTGCCAGCAGTTACAGGGAACGGGCTTTCTTT
TRBV9	NA	TRBJ1-4	NA	CASSATINGEEKLFF	TGTGCCAGCAGCGCCACAATCAACGGGGAGGAAAAACTGTTTTTT
TRBV7-8	NA	TRBJ2-7	TRBD1	CASSLVGQGDYEQYF	TGTGCCAGCAGCTTAGTAGGGCAGGGGGATTACGAGCAGTACTTC
TRBV27	many	TRBJ1-6	NA	CASTPVGGLYNSPLHF	TGTGCCAGCACCCCTGTGGGGGGCTTGTATAATTCACCCCTCCACTTT
TRBV3-1	many	TRBJ2-7	NA	CASSQVIYEQYF	TGTGCCAGCAGCCAAGTAATCTACGAGCAGTACTTC
TRBV5-1	many	TRBJ1-6	TRBD1	CASSSQGKESPLHF	TGCGCCAGCAGCTCACAGGGGAAGGAATCACCCCTCCACTTT
TRBV3-1	many	TRBJ2-3	TRBD2	CASSQVLRGASDTQYF	TGTGCCAGCAGCCAAGTTCTGCGGGGGGCTTCAGATACGCAGTATTTT
TRBV5-1	NA	TRBJ2-1	NA	CASSLADRTHGDEQFF	TGCGCCAGCAGCTTGGCCGACAGGACCCATGGGGATGAGCAGTTCTTC